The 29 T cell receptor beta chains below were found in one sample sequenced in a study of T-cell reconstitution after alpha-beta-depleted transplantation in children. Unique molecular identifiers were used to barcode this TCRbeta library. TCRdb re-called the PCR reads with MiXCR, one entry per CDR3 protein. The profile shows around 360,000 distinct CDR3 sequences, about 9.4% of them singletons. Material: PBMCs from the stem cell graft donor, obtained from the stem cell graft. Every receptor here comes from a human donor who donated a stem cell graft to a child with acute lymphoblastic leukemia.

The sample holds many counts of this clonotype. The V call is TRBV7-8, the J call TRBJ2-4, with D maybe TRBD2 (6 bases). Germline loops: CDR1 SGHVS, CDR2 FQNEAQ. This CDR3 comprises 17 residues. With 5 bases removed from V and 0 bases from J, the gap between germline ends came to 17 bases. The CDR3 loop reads CASSRERTNLAKNIQYF. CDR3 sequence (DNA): TGTGCCAGCAGCCGCGAGCGGACTAATTTAGCCAAAAACATTCAGTACTTC.

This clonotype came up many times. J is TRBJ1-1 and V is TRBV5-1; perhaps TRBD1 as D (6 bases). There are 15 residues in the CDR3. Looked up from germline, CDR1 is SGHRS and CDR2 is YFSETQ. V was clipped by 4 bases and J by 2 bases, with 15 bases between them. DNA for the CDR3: TGCGCCAGCAGCGCGGGTGACAGGAGCAACACTGAAGCTTTCTTT. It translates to CASSAGDRSNTEAFF.

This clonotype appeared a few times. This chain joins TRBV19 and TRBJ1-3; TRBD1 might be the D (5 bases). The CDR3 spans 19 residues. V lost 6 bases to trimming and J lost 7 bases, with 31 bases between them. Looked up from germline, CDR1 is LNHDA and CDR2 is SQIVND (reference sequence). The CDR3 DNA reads TGTGCCAGTAGCTCCGCCCCGAGGCTACCGGGACTTTCGCCCAACACCATATATTTT. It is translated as CASSSAPRLPGLSPNTIYF.

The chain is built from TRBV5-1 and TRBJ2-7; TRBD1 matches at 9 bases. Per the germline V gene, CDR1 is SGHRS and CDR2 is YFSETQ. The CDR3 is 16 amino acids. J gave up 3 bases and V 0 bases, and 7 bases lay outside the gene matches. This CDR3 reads CASSLGTGGGFYEQYF. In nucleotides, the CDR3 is TGCGCCAGCAGCTTGGGCACAGGGGGCGGTTTCTACGAGCAGTACTTC.

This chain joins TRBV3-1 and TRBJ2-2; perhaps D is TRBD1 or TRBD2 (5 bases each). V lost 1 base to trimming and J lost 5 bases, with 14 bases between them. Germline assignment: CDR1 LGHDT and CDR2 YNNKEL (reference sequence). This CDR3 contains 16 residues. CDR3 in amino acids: CASSQAWGKGTGELFF. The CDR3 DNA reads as TGTGCCAGCAGCCAAGCGTGGGGGAAAGGAACCGGGGAGCTGTTTTTT.

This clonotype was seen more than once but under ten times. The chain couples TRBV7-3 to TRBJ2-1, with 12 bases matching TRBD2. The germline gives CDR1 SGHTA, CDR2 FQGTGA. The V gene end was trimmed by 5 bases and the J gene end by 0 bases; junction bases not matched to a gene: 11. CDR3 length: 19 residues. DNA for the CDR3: TGTGCCAGCAGCCCCTGGGGACTAGCGGGCCCGAGCTCCTACAATGAGCAGTTCTTC. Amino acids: CASSPWGLAGPSSYNEQFF.

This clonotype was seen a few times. DNA of the CDR3: TGTGCCAGCAGCGGCGGGACTAGCGGGAGCAACTACGAGCAGTACTTC. It codes for CASSGGTSGSNYEQYF. The chain links TRBV7-9 to TRBJ2-7; TRBD2 agrees at 14 bases. This CDR3 has 16 amino acids. CDR1 is SEHNR and CDR2 is FQNEAQ in the germline V gene (reference sequence). V lost 5 bases and J lost 3; bases outside the gene matches: 6.

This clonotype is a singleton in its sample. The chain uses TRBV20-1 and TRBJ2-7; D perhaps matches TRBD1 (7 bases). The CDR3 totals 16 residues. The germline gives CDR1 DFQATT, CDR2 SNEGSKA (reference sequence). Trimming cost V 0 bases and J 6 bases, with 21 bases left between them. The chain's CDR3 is CSARDWRGPTDCEQYF. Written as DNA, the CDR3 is TGCAGTGCTAGAGATTGGAGGGGGCCTACGGACTGCGAGCAGTACTTC.

This CDR3 reads CASRFHGTANIAKNIQYF. The CDR3 nucleotides read TGTGCCAGCAGATTTCACGGGACAGCCAACATAGCCAAAAACATTCAGTACTTC. The V gene is TRBV28, the J gene TRBJ2-4; 7 nucleotides line up with TRBD1. The CDR3 runs 18 residues. Germline CDR1 reads MDHEN; CDR2 reads SYDVKM. The V and J ends lost 6 bases and 0 bases, in that order; junction bases with no gene match: 14.

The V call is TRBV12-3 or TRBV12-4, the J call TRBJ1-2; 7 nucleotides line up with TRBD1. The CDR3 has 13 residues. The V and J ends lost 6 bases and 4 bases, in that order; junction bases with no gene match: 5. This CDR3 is CASREGQLYGYTF. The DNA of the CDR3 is TGTGCCAGCAGAGAGGGACAGCTCTATGGCTACACCTTC.

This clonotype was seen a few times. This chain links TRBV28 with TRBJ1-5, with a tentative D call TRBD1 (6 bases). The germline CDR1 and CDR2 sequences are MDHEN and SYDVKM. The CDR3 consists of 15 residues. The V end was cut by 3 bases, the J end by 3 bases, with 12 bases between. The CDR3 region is CASSFRGADNQPQHF. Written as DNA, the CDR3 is TGTGCCAGCAGTTTCCGGGGGGCGGACAATCAGCCCCAGCATTTT. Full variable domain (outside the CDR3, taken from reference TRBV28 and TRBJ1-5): DVKVTQSSRYLVKRTGEKVFLECVQDMDHENMFWYRQDPGLGLRLIYFSYDVKMKEKGDIPEGYSVSREKKERFSLILESASTNQTSMYLCASSFRGADNQPQHFGDGTRLSIL.

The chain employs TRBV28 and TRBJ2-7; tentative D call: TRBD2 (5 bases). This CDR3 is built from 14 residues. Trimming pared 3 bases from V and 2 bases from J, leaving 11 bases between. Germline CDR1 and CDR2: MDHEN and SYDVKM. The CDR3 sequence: CASSLSGSPYEQYF. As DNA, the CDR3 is TGTGCCAGCAGTTTGTCGGGATCTCCCTACGAGCAGTACTTC.

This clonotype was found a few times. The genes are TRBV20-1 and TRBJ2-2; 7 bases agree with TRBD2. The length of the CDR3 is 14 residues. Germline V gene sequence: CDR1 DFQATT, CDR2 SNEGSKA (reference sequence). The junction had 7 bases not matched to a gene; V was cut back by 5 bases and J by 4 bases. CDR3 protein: CSAHSTSSTGELFF. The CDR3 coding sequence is TGCAGTGCTCACTCGACTAGCAGCACCGGGGAGCTGTTTTTT.

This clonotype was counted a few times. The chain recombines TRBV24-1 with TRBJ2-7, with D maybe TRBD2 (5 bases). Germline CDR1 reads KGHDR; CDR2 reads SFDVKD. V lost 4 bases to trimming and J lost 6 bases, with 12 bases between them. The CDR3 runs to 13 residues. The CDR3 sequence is CATSDPPSGEQYF. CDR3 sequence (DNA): TGTGCCACCAGTGACCCTCCGAGCGGCGAGCAGTACTTC.

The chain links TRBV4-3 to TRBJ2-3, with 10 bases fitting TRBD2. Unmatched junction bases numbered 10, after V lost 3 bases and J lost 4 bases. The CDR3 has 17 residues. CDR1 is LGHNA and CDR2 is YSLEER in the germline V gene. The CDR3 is CASSQASTAGGPDTQYF. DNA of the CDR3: TGCGCCAGCAGCCAGGCCTCGACAGCGGGAGGGCCAGATACGCAGTATTTT.

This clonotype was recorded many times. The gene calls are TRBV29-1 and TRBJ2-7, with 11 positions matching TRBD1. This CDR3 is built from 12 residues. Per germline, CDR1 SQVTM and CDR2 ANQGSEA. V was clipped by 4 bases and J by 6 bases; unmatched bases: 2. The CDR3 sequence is CSVGTGGFEQYF. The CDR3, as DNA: TGCAGCGTTGGGACAGGGGGCTTCGAGCAGTACTTC.

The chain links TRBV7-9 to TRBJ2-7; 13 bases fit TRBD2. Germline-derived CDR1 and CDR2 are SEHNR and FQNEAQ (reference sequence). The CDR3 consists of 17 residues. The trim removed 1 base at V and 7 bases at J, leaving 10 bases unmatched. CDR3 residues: CASSLVQLAGGPGEQYF. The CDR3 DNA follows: TGTGCCAGCAGCTTAGTGCAACTAGCGGGAGGGCCAGGGGAGCAGTACTTC.

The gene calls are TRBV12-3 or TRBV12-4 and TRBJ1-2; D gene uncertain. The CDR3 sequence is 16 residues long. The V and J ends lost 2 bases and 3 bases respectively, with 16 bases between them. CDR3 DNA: TGTGCCAGCAGTTTATACGTCAATCACTGGGACTATGGCTACACCTTC. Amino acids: CASSLYVNHWDYGYTF.

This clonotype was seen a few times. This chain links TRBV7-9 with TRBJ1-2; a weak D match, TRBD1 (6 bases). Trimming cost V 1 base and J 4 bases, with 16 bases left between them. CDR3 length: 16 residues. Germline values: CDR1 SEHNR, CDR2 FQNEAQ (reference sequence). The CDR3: CASSLEEGGPPYGYTF. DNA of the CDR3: TGTGCCAGCAGCTTAGAGGAGGGGGGGCCCCCCTATGGCTACACCTTC.

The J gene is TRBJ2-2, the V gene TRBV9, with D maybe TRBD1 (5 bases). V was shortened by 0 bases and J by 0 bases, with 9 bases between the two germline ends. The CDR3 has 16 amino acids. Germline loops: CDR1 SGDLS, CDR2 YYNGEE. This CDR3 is CASSVGWTPNTGELFF. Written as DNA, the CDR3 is TGTGCCAGCAGCGTAGGCTGGACACCGAACACCGGGGAGCTGTTTTTT.

This chain's CDR3 is CASSFLGWGTGANVLTF. The CDR3 DNA is TGTGCCAGCAGCTTTTTGGGTTGGGGGACTGGGGCCAACGTCCTGACTTTC. This chain links TRBV5-4 with TRBJ2-6; D is perhaps TRBD1 or TRBD2 (5 bases each). Germline values: CDR1 SGHNT, CDR2 YYREEE (reference sequence). The CDR3 extends over 17 amino acids. With 2 bases removed from V and 2 bases from J, the gap between germline ends came to 14 bases.

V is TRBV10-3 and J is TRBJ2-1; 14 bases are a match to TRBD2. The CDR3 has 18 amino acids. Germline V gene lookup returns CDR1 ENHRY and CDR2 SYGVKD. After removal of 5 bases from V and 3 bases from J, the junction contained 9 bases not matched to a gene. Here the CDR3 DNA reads TGTGCCATCAGTTCAGGGACTAGCGGGAGAGGGGACTACAATGAGCAGTTCTTC. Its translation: CAISSGTSGRGDYNEQFF.

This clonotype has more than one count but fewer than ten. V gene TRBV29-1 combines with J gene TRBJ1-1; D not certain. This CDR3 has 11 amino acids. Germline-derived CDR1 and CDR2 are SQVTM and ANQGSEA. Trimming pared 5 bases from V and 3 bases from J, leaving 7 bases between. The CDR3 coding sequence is TGCAGCGTTTTTGAGGACACTGAAGCTTTCTTT. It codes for CSVFEDTEAFF.

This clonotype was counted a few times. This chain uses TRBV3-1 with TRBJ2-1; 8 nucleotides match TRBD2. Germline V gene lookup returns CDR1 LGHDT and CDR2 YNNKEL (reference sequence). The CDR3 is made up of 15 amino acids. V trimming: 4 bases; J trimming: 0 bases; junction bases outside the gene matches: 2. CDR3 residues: CASSLAGYSYNEQFF. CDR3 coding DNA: TGTGCCAGCAGCCTAGCGGGGTACTCCTACAATGAGCAGTTCTTC.

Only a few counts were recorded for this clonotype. Here the CDR3 DNA reads TGCAGTGCTAGCCCCGAGGGGACAGGGGGTATGGGACAGTACTTC. It yields the protein CSASPEGTGGMGQYF. This chain connects TRBV20-1 to TRBJ2-5; 11 bases fit TRBD1. The germline V gene encodes CDR1 DFQATT and CDR2 SNEGSKA (reference sequence). The ends lost 3 bases at V and 11 bases at J; junction bases unmatched: 14. This CDR3 is built from 15 residues.

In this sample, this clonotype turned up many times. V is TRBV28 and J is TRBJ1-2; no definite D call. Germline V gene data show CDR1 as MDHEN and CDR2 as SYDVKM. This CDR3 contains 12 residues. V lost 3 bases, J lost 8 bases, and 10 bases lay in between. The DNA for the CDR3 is TGTGCCAGCAGTTTGTCCGAGAGGGGCTACACCTTC. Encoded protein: CASSLSERGYTF.

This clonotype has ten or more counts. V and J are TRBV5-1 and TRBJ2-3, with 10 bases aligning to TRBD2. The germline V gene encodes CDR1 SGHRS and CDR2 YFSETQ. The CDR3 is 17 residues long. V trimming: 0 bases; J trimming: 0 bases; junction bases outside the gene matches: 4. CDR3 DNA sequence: TGCGCCAGCAGCTTGGCGGGACTAGCGCGAAGCACAGATACGCAGTATTTT. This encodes CASSLAGLARSTDTQYF. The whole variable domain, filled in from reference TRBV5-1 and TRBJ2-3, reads KAGVTQTPRYLIKTRGQQVTLSCSPISGHRSVSWYQQTPGQGLQFLFEYFSETQRNKGNFPGRFSGRQFSNSRSEMNVSTLELGDSALYLCASSLAGLARSTDTQYFGPGTRLTVL.

The CDR3 is CATRGLSYDNEQFF. The CDR3 DNA reads TGTGCCACCCGGGGACTTTCCTACGACAATGAGCAGTTCTTC. This rearrangement joins TRBV6-5 to TRBJ2-1; D may be TRBD2 (6 bases). Germline loops: CDR1 MNHEY, CDR2 SVGAGI. V lost 10 bases and J 5 bases, leaving 18 bases between the germline ends. The CDR3 covers 14 residues.

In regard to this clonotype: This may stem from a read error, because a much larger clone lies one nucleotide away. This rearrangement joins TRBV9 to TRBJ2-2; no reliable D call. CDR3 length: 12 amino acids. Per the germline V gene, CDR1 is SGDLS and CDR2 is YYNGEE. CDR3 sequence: CTSSFTDGELFF. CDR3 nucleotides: TGTACCAGCAGCTTCACCGACGGGGAGCTGTTTTTT.